The 16 T cell receptor beta chains reported below all come from one sample, sequenced in a study of cytomegalovirus exposure and HLA in healthy donors. Primers for the PCR totalled 60 Vbeta and 13 Jbeta. Method: immunoSEQ multiplex PCR; TCRdb's copy keeps in-frame clones and lacks some. The sample consists of some 160,000 clones, more than 70% of them appearing once. The specimen sequenced was PBMCs. The receptors stem from a male donor in good health and CMV-seropositive.

The chain has TRBV7-9 and TRBJ1-1; D not resolved. This CDR3 contains 13 residues. V lost 1 base to trimming and J lost 3 bases, with 6 bases between them. Germline loops: CDR1 SEHNR, CDR2 FQNEAQ (reference sequence). CDR3 in amino acids: CASSLGEYTEAFF. The CDR3 region has the DNA TGTGCCAGCAGCTTAGGAGAGTACACTGAAGCTTTCTTT.

This clone was counted a single time. CDR3 coding DNA: TGCGCCAGCAGCCCAATGACAGGGCAGGACACTGAAGCTTTCTTT. Amino acid sequence: CASSPMTGQDTEAFF. The chain is built from TRBV4-1 and TRBJ1-1; 7 nucleotides agree with TRBD1. This CDR3 comprises 15 residues. Germline CDR1 MGHRA, CDR2 YSYEKL. The V gene end was trimmed by 4 bases and the J gene end by 3 bases; junction bases not matched to a gene: 8.

This clone was seen just once. The rearrangement links TRBV10-3 to TRBJ2-7, with D possibly TRBD1 on 6 matching bases. The V gene's germline CDR1 is ENHRY and CDR2 SYGVKD. Trimming shortened V by 0 bases and J by 2 bases, and 11 bases separated the two germline ends. This CDR3 spans 15 amino acids. The CDR3 nucleotides read TGTGCCATCAGTGAGTCGACAGGCCGACCCTACGAGCAGTACTTC. This codes for CAISESTGRPYEQYF.

DNA for the CDR3: TGTGCCAGCAGCTTAGGAGCAGGGGGCAGGTTAAACACTGAAGCTTTCTTT. This encodes CASSLGAGGRLNTEAFF. The V gene is TRBV7-9, the J gene TRBJ1-1, with 8 bases fitting TRBD1. V shed 1 base, J shed 2 bases, and the junction held 9 bases outside the gene matches. Per the germline V gene, CDR1 is SEHNR and CDR2 is FQNEAQ (reference sequence). This CDR3 is built from 17 residues. The full variable domain, rest sourced from reference TRBV7-9 and TRBJ1-1, is DTGVSQNPRHKITKRGQNVTFRCDPISEHNRLYWYRQTLGQGPEFLTYFQNEAQLEKSRLLSDRFSAERPKGSFSTLEIQRTEQGDSAMYLCASSLGAGGRLNTEAFFGQGTRLTVV.

The DNA for the CDR3 is TGTGCCAGCAGCTTGGGTCGGACTAGCGGGAAGGAGACCCAGTACTTC. Translated: CASSLGRTSGKETQYF. The chain is built from TRBV5-8 and TRBJ2-5; TRBD2 matches at 12 bases. V gave up 0 bases and J gave up 5 bases; unmatched junction bases: 5. Germline assignment: CDR1 SGHTS and CDR2 YDEGEE. The CDR3 is 16 amino acids.

The genes are TRBV5-4 and TRBJ1-1, with D perhaps TRBD1 (6 bases). Trimming pared 1 base from V and 4 bases from J, leaving 11 bases between. The CDR3 extends over 14 amino acids. Germline V gene data show CDR1 as SGHNT and CDR2 as YYREEE (reference sequence). DNA for the CDR3: TGTGCCAGCAGCTTGCCAGGGGACCTCACTGAAGCTTTCTTT. It codes for CASSLPGDLTEAFF.

The chain joins TRBV7-2 to TRBJ1-5; D perhaps matches TRBD1 (6 bases). Germline V CDR1 and CDR2: SGHTA, FQGNSA. This CDR3 spans 16 amino acids. V was shortened by 1 base and J by 2 bases, with 12 bases between the two germline ends. Here the CDR3 reads CASSLGKGGGNQPQHF. In DNA form, the CDR3 reads TGTGCCAGCAGCTTAGGGAAGGGGGGGGGCAATCAGCCCCAGCATTTT.

This clone was detected only a few times. CDR3 sequence: CASSLGGVGGSYNEQFF. In DNA, the CDR3 is TGTGCCAGCAGCTTAGGGGGCGTGGGGGGCTCCTACAATGAGCAGTTCTTC. The chain recombines TRBV11-3 with TRBJ2-1; the D gene is possibly TRBD2 (6 bases). Trimming stripped 1 base from V and 0 bases from J, with 13 bases between. Germline CDR1 and CDR2: SGHNT and YENEEA. The CDR3 length is 17 residues.

The V gene is TRBV27, the J gene TRBJ1-5, with TRBD1 matching over 9 bases. V lost 5 bases to trimming and J lost 7 bases; unmatched junction nucleotides: 12. CDR1 and CDR2 (germline): MNHEY, SMNVEV (reference sequence). The CDR3 runs to 16 residues. The CDR3 DNA reads TGTGCCAGCAGTGGAGGCGCCGGGACAGGGACCCAGCCCCAGCATTTT. Protein product: CASSGGAGTGTQPQHF.

This clone was observed a single time. The chain has TRBV7-2 and TRBJ2-2; 13 nucleotides agree with TRBD2. Per the germline V gene, CDR1 is SGHTA and CDR2 is FQGNSA. V lost 4 bases and J lost 7; bases outside the gene matches: 9. The CDR3 spans 17 residues. CDR3 DNA sequence: TGTGCCAGCAGCTCCTGGACTAGCGGGAGTGTGGTCGGGGAGCTGTTTTTT. Translated: CASSSWTSGSVVGELFF. The full variable domain, rest sourced from reference TRBV7-2 and TRBJ2-2, is GAGVSQSPSNKVTEKGKDVELRCDPISGHTALYWYRQSLGQGLEFLIYFQGNSAPDKSGLPSDRFSAERTGGSVSTLTIQRTQQEDSAVYLCASSSWTSGSVVGELFFGEGSRLTVL.

This chain links TRBV29-1 with TRBJ2-7, with 9 bases matching TRBD1. The germline V gene has CDR1 SQVTM and CDR2 ANQGSEA. The CDR3 consists of 13 residues. V gave up 5 bases and J gave up 3 bases; unmatched junction bases: 5. CDR3 DNA sequence: TGCAGCGTTACCCCGGACAGGGGCTACGAGCAGTACTTC. Protein: CSVTPDRGYEQYF.

This clone was seen more than once but under ten times. V is TRBV7-9 and J is TRBJ1-1; possibly TRBD1 for D (5 bases). This CDR3 comprises 15 residues. V was pared by 1 base and J by 1 base, with 10 bases between. Germline V CDR1 and CDR2: SEHNR, FQNEAQ (reference sequence). CDR3 amino acids: CASSLGGGANTEAFF. Written as DNA, the CDR3 is TGTGCCAGCAGCTTAGGGGGAGGGGCGAACACTGAAGCTTTCTTT.

A few counts support this clone. The CDR3 here is CASTELLRAGTDTQYF. DNA of the CDR3: TGCGCCAGCACCGAACTACTGAGGGCTGGCACAGATACGCAGTATTTT. The J gene is TRBJ2-3, the V gene TRBV5-1; D may be TRBD2 (5 bases). The CDR3 length is 16 residues. CDR1 is SGHRS and CDR2 is YFSETQ in the germline V gene. The V end lost 6 bases, the J end lost 1 base, and 18 bases lay between the germline ends. The variable domain in full, with the rest retrieved from reference TRBV5-1 and TRBJ2-3, is KAGVTQTPRYLIKTRGQQVTLSCSPISGHRSVSWYQQTPGQGLQFLFEYFSETQRNKGNFPGRFSGRQFSNSRSEMNVSTLELGDSALYLCASTELLRAGTDTQYFGPGTRLTVL.

The chain uses TRBV7-9 and TRBJ2-7; 9 nucleotides line up with TRBD1. The germline CDR1 and CDR2 sequences are SEHNR and FQNEAQ (reference sequence). CDR3 length: 13 residues. V lost 11 bases and J lost 5; bases outside the gene matches: 10. This CDR3 is CAGTGTGKNEQYF. DNA of the CDR3: TGTGCCGGAACCGGGACAGGGAAGAACGAGCAGTACTTC.

The chain recombines TRBV7-8 with TRBJ1-5, with 8 bases that match TRBD1. J lost 4 bases, V lost 5 bases, and 7 bases had no gene match. The V gene's germline CDR1 is SGHVS and CDR2 FQNEAQ. CDR3 length: 15 amino acids. The CDR3 region has the DNA TGTGCCAGCAGCATCCGGGACAGGACAAATCAGCCCCAGCATTTT. It translates to CASSIRDRTNQPQHF.

This clone appeared a single time. The J gene is TRBJ2-1, the V gene TRBV7-2, with D perhaps TRBD2 (6 bases). V lost 5 bases and J 7 bases, leaving 12 bases between the germline ends. The length of the CDR3 is 13 residues. Germline CDR1 is SGHTA and CDR2 is FQGNSA. The CDR3 reads CASSETRENEQFF. In DNA form, the CDR3 reads TGTGCCAGCAGCGAGACTAGGGAGAATGAGCAGTTCTTC. Together with reference TRBV7-2 and TRBJ2-1, the CDR3 gives the full variable domain: GAGVSQSPSNKVTEKGKDVELRCDPISGHTALYWYRQSLGQGLEFLIYFQGNSAPDKSGLPSDRFSAERTGGSVSTLTIQRTQQEDSAVYLCASSETRENEQFFGPGTRLTVL.